This record looks at one T cell receptor (beta chain) sequence and its context. Its antigen remains unknown. This entry is derived from a study of cytomegalovirus exposure and HLA in healthy donors. It was with 60 Vbeta and 13 Jbeta primers that the PCR ran. Study processing details: An analysis that came later counted 80 million or so unique TCR beta chains, approximately 12 million shared. Measured with immunoSEQ multiplex PCR; TCRdb has only the in-frame clones, and not every one. V and J calls and clone size are as listed in that table; D and trimming were resolved from the DNA. The sample spans 130,000 to 150,000 clones; the ten largest clones claim 1.5% to 2%. General study findings and limits: The study recorded about 150 TCR beta chains that were cytomegalovirus-associated. Analysis was carried out at a later point, and it linked a missense DCLRE1C variant to TCR beta V- and J-gene trimming. About 87% or about 30% of the time was how often most TCR beta V segments were productive, according to an earlier analysis.

The CDR3 runs to 14 residues. V lost 4 bases to trimming and J lost 4 bases; unmatched junction nucleotides: 5. Germline V gene sequence: CDR1 SGDLS, CDR2 YYNGEE. The receptor's source is a woman between 50 and 59 years old in good health and CMV-seronegative. V and J are TRBV9 and TRBJ1-2; 9 bases align to TRBD1. The specimen sequenced was PBMCs. The CDR3 spells CASSPWTGVYGYTF. In DNA, the CDR3 is TGTGCCAGCAGCCCTTGGACAGGGGTCTATGGCTACACCTTC.